Detailed here is one TCR beta chain. This record belongs to a study of blood T cell repertoires in COVID-19. Germline V gives CDR1 ENHRY, CDR2 SYGVKD. V was pared by 2 bases and J by 2 bases, with 7 bases of the junction left unmatched. CDR3 length equals 16 residues. Produced via immunoSEQ multiplex PCR; TCRdb's table is partial and in-frame only. The table records 150,000 to 200,000 clones, 70% to 85% of them present only once. Followed longitudinally, the Seattle patients had been enrolled during active infection. Sequenced input: peripheral blood. The chain uses TRBV10-3 and TRBJ1-1, with 8 bases that match TRBD1. The TCR was taken from a woman aged 40 to 50 with COVID-19, enrolled during active disease. The chain's CDR3 is CAISEILTGENTEAFF. CDR3 nucleotide sequence: TGTGCCATCAGTGAGATCTTGACAGGGGAAAACACTGAAGCTTTCTTT.